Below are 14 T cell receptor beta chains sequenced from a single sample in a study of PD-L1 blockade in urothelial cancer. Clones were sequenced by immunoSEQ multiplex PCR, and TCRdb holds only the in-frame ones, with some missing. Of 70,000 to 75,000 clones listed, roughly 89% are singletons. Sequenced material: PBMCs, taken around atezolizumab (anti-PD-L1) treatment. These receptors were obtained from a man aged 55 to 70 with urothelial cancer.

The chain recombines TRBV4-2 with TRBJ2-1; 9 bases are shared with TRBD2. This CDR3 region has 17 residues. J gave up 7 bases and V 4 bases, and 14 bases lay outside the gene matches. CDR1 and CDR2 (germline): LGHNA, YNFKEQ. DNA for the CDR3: TGTGCCAGCAGCCCCCGCACATCGGCGGGGGGGCCAAATGAGCAGTTCTTC. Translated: CASSPRTSAGGPNEQFF.

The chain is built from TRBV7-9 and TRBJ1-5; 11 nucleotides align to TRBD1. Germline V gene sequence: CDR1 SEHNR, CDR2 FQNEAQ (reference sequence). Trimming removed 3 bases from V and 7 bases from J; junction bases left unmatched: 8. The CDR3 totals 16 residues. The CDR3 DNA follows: TGTGCCAGCAGCTTTTCCGGGACAGGGGGATTCCAGCCCCAGCATTTT. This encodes CASSFSGTGGFQPQHF.

CDR3 residues: CASSLDQNTEAFF. Written as DNA, the CDR3 is TGCGCCAGCAGCTTGGATCAGAACACTGAAGCTTTCTTT. This sequence joins TRBV5-1 and TRBJ1-1, with unresolved D. There are 13 residues in the CDR3. With 0 bases removed from V and 1 base from J, the gap between germline ends came to 4 bases. CDR1 is SGHRS, CDR2 YFSETQ, per germline.

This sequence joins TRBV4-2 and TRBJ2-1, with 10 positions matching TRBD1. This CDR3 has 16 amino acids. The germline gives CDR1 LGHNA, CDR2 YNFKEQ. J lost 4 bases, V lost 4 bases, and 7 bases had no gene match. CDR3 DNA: TGTGCCAGCAGCCTCCTACCGGGACAGGGGTACAATGAGCAGTTCTTC. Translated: CASSLLPGQGYNEQFF.

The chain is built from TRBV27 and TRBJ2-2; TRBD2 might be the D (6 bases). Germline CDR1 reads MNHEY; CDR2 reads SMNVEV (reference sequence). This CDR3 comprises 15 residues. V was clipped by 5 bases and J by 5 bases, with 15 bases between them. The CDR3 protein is CASSTDYRETGELFF. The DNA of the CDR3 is TGTGCCAGCAGTACGGACTATCGGGAGACCGGGGAGCTGTTTTTT.

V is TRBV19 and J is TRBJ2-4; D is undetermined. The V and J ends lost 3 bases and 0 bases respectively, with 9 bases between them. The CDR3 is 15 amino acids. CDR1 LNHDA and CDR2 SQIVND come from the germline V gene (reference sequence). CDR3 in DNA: TGTGCCAGTAGTATTTCTGTTCTAGCCAAAAACATTCAGTACTTC. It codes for CASSISVLAKNIQYF.

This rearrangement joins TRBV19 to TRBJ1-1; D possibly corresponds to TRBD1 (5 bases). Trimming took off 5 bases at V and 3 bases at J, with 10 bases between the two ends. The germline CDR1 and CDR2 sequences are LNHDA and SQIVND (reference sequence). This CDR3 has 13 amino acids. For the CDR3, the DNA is TGTGCCAGTAGTCCCCAGACAGACACTGAAGCTTTCTTT. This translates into CASSPQTDTEAFF.

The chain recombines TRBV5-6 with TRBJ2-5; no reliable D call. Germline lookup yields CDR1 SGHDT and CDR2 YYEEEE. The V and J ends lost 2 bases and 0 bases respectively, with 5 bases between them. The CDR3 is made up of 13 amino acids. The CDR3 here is CASSFPDQETQYF. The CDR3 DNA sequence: TGTGCCAGCAGCTTTCCAGACCAAGAGACCCAGTACTTC.

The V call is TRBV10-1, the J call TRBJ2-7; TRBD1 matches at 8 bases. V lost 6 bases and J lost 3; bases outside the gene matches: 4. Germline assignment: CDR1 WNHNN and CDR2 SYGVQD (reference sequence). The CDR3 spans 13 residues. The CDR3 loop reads CASSRGQGYEQYF. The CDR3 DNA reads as TGCGCCAGCAGCCGCGGACAGGGCTACGAGCAGTACTTC.

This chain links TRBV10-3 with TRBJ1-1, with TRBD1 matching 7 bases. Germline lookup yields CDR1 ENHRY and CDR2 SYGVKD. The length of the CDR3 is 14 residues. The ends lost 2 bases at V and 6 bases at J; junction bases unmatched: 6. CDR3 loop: CAISEPGGTAEAFF. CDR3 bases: TGTGCCATCAGTGAGCCTGGGGGGACAGCTGAAGCTTTCTTT.

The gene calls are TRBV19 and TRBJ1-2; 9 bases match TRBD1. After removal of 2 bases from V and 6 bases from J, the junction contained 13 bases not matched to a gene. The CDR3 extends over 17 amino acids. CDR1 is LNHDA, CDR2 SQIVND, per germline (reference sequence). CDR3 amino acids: CASSITISGTGKHGYTF. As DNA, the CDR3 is TGTGCCAGTAGTATAACGATTTCCGGGACAGGGAAACATGGCTACACCTTC.

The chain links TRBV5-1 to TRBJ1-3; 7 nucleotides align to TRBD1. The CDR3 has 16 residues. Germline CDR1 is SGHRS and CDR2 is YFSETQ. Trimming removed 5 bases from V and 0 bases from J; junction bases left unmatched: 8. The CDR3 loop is CASSFTGANSGNTIYF. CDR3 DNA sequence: TGCGCCAGCAGTTTTACAGGGGCTAACTCTGGAAACACCATATATTTT.

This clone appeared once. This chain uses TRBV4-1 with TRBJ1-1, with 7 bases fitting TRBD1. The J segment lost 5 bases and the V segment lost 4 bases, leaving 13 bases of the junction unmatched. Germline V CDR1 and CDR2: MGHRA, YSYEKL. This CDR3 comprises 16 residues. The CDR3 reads CASSPPLRGSSTEAFF. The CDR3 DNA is TGCGCCAGCAGCCCCCCACTCAGGGGGTCTTCGACTGAAGCTTTCTTT.

This chain's CDR3 is CASSRDFSSTDTQYF. CDR3 DNA: TGCGCCAGCAGCAGGGACTTTTCTAGCACAGATACGCAGTATTTT. The J gene is TRBJ2-3, the V gene TRBV5-1, with D maybe TRBD2 (6 bases). Germline V gene lookup returns CDR1 SGHRS and CDR2 YFSETQ. There are 15 residues in the CDR3. Trimming left V 4 bases short and J 0 bases short, with 12 bases between. The full variable domain, in which reference TRBV5-1 and TRBJ2-3 provide the parts outside the CDR3, is KAGVTQTPRYLIKTRGQQVTLSCSPISGHRSVSWYQQTPGQGLQFLFEYFSETQRNKGNFPGRFSGRQFSNSRSEMNVSTLELGDSALYLCASSRDFSSTDTQYFGPGTRLTVL.